Shown below are 30 T cell receptor beta chains from a single sample sequenced in a study of OX40 agonist ivuxolimab in advanced cancers. Clones were sequenced by immunoSEQ multiplex PCR, and TCRdb holds only the in-frame ones, with some missing. The sample yields 40,000 to 60,000 clones, around nine tenths seen once. Sample: CD4+ or CD8+ T cells sorted from blood, taken in a trial of the OX40 agonist ivuxolimab. All receptors derive from an adult with an advanced solid tumor such as melanoma, head and neck, liver or kidney cancer.

This chain links TRBV30 with TRBJ2-2; unclear D gene. V gave up 5 bases and J gave up 8 bases, with 12 bases separating them. From germline, CDR1 is GTSNPN and CDR2 SVGIG (reference sequence). There are 12 residues in the CDR3. The CDR3 reads CAWERLAGELFF. Here the CDR3 DNA reads TGTGCCTGGGAACGACTGGCGGGGGAGCTGTTTTTT.

The rearrangement joins TRBV29-1 to TRBJ2-7; 8 nucleotides agree with TRBD1. The trim removed 7 bases at V and 1 base at J, leaving 15 bases unmatched. Germline-derived CDR1 and CDR2 are SQVTM and ANQGSEA. CDR3 size: 16 residues. CDR3 protein: CSGLLHQGARSYEQYF. The CDR3 region has the DNA TGCAGCGGTCTTCTGCATCAGGGGGCAAGGTCCTACGAGCAGTACTTC.

The chain combines TRBV15 with TRBJ2-6; tentative D call: TRBD1 (6 bases). Germline V lookup: CDR1 LNHNV, CDR2 YYDKDF (reference sequence). Trimming removed 3 bases at V and 4 bases at J, with 13 bases between. The CDR3 is 16 amino acids. Here the CDR3 DNA reads TGTGCCACCAGCAGTTCTACAGGGCTCGGGGCCAACGTCCTGACTTTC. Translation gives CATSSSTGLGANVLTF.

This clone was picked up a small number of times. The rearrangement links TRBV2 to TRBJ2-7, with D unclear. This CDR3 region has 10 residues. V was cut by 3 bases and J by 5 bases, with 2 bases left in between. In germline, CDR1 is SNHLY, CDR2 FYNNEI. The CDR3, as DNA: TGTGCCAGCAGTGAGGACGAGCAGTACTTC. Its translation: CASSEDEQYF.

The gene calls are TRBV6-5 and TRBJ2-7; no clear D. The germline V and J ends were trimmed by 2 bases and 5 bases, with 16 bases remaining between them. Germline V gene sequence: CDR1 MNHEY, CDR2 SVGAGI. This CDR3 contains 15 residues. The CDR3 DNA reads TGTGCCAGCAGTTACGGCCCCACCCCGTTGGACGAGCAGTACTTC. Its protein product is CASSYGPTPLDEQYF.

This rearrangement joins TRBV6-1 to TRBJ2-1; D call uncertain. The CDR3 has 12 amino acids. V lost 3 bases and J 6 bases, leaving 6 bases between the germline ends. From germline, CDR1 is MNHNS and CDR2 SASEGT. CDR3: CASSEWSNEQFF. In DNA, the CDR3 is TGTGCCAGCAGTGAGTGGTCCAATGAGCAGTTCTTC.

V is TRBV11-3 and J is TRBJ1-1; D remains ambiguous. Germline V CDR1 and CDR2: SGHNT, YENEEA. Trimming took 1 base from V and 0 from J, leaving 6 bases between them. This CDR3 is built from 14 residues. CDR3 nucleotides: TGTGCCAGCAGCTTAGCGGGGTTGAACACTGAAGCTTTCTTT. This codes for CASSLAGLNTEAFF.

The rearrangement joins TRBV5-5 to TRBJ2-5; 8 bases are a match to TRBD1. Germline CDR1 SGHKS, CDR2 YYEKEE (reference sequence). Trimming took 0 bases from V and 5 from J; bases not matched to a gene: 9. The CDR3 runs to 16 residues. In DNA, the CDR3 is TGTGCCAGCAGCTTGGTTGGGACAGGAGAAATTGAGACCCAGTACTTC. It yields the protein CASSLVGTGEIETQYF. The variable domain in full, with the rest retrieved from reference TRBV5-5 and TRBJ2-5, is DAGVTQSPTHLIKTRGQQVTLRCSPISGHKSVSWYQQVLGQGPQFIFQYYEKEERGRGNFPDRFSARQFPNYSSELNVNALLLGDSALYLCASSLVGTGEIETQYFGPGTRLLVL.

As regards this clone: Other nucleotide sequences from this sample produce the same CDR3. This chain connects TRBV4-3 to TRBJ2-7; D perhaps matches TRBD1 (6 bases). The CDR3 runs to 13 residues. Trimming shortened V by 0 bases and J by 3 bases, and 6 bases separated the two germline ends. Per the germline V gene, CDR1 is LGHNA and CDR2 is YSLEER. The CDR3 DNA is TGCGCCAGCAGCCAAGACAGGGGCTACGAGCAGTACTTC. Protein sequence: CASSQDRGYEQYF.

This sequence joins TRBV7-9 and TRBJ1-1; tentatively, D is TRBD1 (6 bases). Per the germline V gene, CDR1 is SEHNR and CDR2 is FQNEAQ (reference sequence). The length of the CDR3 is 17 residues. Trimming removed 5 bases from V and 5 bases from J, with 24 bases in between. CDR3 region: CASSPPVLGAHRTEAFF. CDR3 in DNA: TGTGCCAGCAGCCCCCCAGTTCTGGGGGCCCACAGGACTGAAGCTTTCTTT.

The chain couples TRBV4-1 to TRBJ2-7; 8 bases align to TRBD1. The CDR3 has 15 amino acids. Germline V gene sequence: CDR1 MGHRA, CDR2 YSYEKL. The J segment lost 2 bases and the V segment lost 1 base, leaving 4 bases of the junction unmatched. This CDR3 reads CASSQGTGMAYEQYF. The CDR3 DNA follows: TGCGCCAGCAGCCAAGGGACAGGGATGGCCTACGAGCAGTACTTC.

This chain uses TRBV27 with TRBJ2-1; D is unclear. Looked up from germline, CDR1 is MNHEY and CDR2 is SMNVEV (reference sequence). The CDR3 loop spans 15 amino acids. The germline V and J ends were trimmed by 2 bases and 5 bases, with 13 bases remaining between them. The CDR3, as DNA: TGTGCCAGCAGTTTAGGAGCCCCTAACCACAATGAGCAGTTCTTC. Encoded protein: CASSLGAPNHNEQFF.

The chain uses TRBV7-6 and TRBJ2-2; 12 nucleotides match TRBD2. The CDR3 runs to 15 residues. V dropped 2 bases and J dropped 5; count of bases not matched to a gene: 0. CDR1 is SGHVS and CDR2 is FNYEAQ in the germline V gene. CDR3 sequence reads: CASSLLAGGTGELFF. In DNA, the CDR3 is TGTGCCAGCAGCTTACTAGCGGGGGGGACCGGGGAGCTGTTTTTT.

The CDR3, as DNA: TGTGCCATCCCCGATCCTGGGGGCCTAATTTACTTC. Protein product: CAIPDPGGLIYF. The chain uses TRBV7-2 and TRBJ2-4; TRBD1 might be the D (6 bases). With 10 bases removed from V and 16 bases from J, the gap between germline ends came to 23 bases. CDR3 length: 12 residues. Germline values: CDR1 SGHTA, CDR2 FQGNSA.

The genes are TRBV7-2 and TRBJ2-5; 9 bases match TRBD1. This CDR3 has 15 residues. Trimming removed 4 bases from V and 5 bases from J; junction bases left unmatched: 8. Germline CDR1 reads SGHTA; CDR2 reads FQGNSA. This chain's CDR3 is CASSSTGTGWETQYF. The DNA of the CDR3 is TGTGCCAGCAGCTCGACAGGGACAGGGTGGGAGACCCAGTACTTC.

The V and J genes are TRBV27 and TRBJ2-7; TRBD1 agrees at 7 bases. Germline trimming cut 4 bases from V and 5 bases from J; bases unmatched to any gene: 5. The germline gives CDR1 MNHEY, CDR2 SMNVEV (reference sequence). The CDR3 sequence is 13 residues long. The CDR3 is CASSSDRVHEQYF. The CDR3 DNA reads TGTGCCAGCAGTTCCGACAGGGTTCACGAGCAGTACTTC.

This sequence joins TRBV2 and TRBJ2-1; TRBD2 agrees at 10 bases. J lost 0 bases, V lost 5 bases, and 4 bases had no gene match. Germline loops: CDR1 SNHLY, CDR2 FYNNEI. This CDR3 has 16 amino acids. CDR3 protein: CASSSLAGVSYNEQFF. As DNA, the CDR3 is TGTGCCAGCAGTTCTCTAGCGGGGGTCTCCTACAATGAGCAGTTCTTC.

As DNA, the CDR3 is TGTGCCAGCAGCAGAGGGGGCATTCATCAGCCCCAGCATTTT. The encoded protein is CASSRGGIHQPQHF. The J gene is TRBJ1-5, the V gene TRBV21-1; TRBD1, the table's D call, lacks a check against the DNA. TRBV21-1 corresponds to a pseudogene. This CDR3 spans 14 amino acids.

The CDR3 protein is CASSKLGDEQYF. The CDR3 DNA is TGTGCCAGCAGTAAATTGGGTGACGAGCAGTACTTC. The chain carries TRBV27 and TRBJ2-7; D remains ambiguous. The CDR3 extends over 12 amino acids. The ends were cut back, 5 bases at V and 5 bases at J, with 10 bases in the middle. From germline, CDR1 is MNHEY and CDR2 SMNVEV (reference sequence).

In its sample, this clone was seen once. CDR3: CASSLASRGMGYTF. The CDR3, as DNA: TGTGCCAGCAGCTTAGCGTCCAGGGGGATGGGCTACACCTTC. The chain recombines TRBV11-2 with TRBJ1-2; 7 bases are a match to TRBD1. The CDR3 consists of 14 residues. The germline CDR1 and CDR2 sequences are SGHAT and FQNNGV. V shed 1 base, J shed 8 bases, and the junction held 7 bases outside the gene matches.

The CDR3: CASSVGGGRGKTQYF. In DNA form, the CDR3 reads TGTGCCAGCAGCGTAGGAGGGGGGCGCGGAAAGACCCAGTACTTC. V gene TRBV9 combines with J gene TRBJ2-5, with D perhaps being TRBD1 or TRBD2 (6 bases each). In germline, CDR1 is SGDLS, CDR2 YYNGEE. V was clipped by 0 bases and J by 6 bases, with 15 bases between them. The CDR3 is 15 residues long.

The chain uses TRBV19 and TRBJ1-2; D uncertain. V was trimmed by 1 base and J by 8 bases, leaving 8 bases between them. Germline V CDR1 and CDR2: LNHDA, SQIVND (reference sequence). The CDR3 sequence is 12 residues long. CDR3 nucleotides: TGTGCCAGTAGTATAGCTGGGTACGGCTACACCTTC. Encoded protein: CASSIAGYGYTF.

The V call is TRBV7-9, the J call TRBJ1-5, with D possibly TRBD1 on 5 matching bases. Trimming pared 1 base from V and 2 bases from J, leaving 9 bases between. The CDR3 extends over 15 amino acids. Germline values: CDR1 SEHNR, CDR2 FQNEAQ (reference sequence). This chain's CDR3 is CASSLGGVGNQPQHF. CDR3 nucleotide sequence: TGTGCCAGCAGCTTAGGAGGGGTTGGCAATCAGCCCCAGCATTTT.

This chain connects TRBV28 to TRBJ1-1; unclear D gene. V was clipped by 6 bases and J by 8 bases, with 13 bases between them. Germline V gene sequence: CDR1 MDHEN, CDR2 SYDVKM. This CDR3 has 12 residues. CDR3 amino acids: CASSSNGLEAFF. The CDR3 DNA is TGTGCCAGCAGCTCGAATGGGTTGGAAGCTTTCTTT. The full variable domain, its missing parts supplied by reference TRBV28 and TRBJ1-1, is DVKVTQSSRYLVKRTGEKVFLECVQDMDHENMFWYRQDPGLGLRLIYFSYDVKMKEKGDIPEGYSVSREKKERFSLILESASTNQTSMYLCASSSNGLEAFFGQGTRLTVV.

V usage is TRBV11-2 and J usage is TRBJ2-2, with D perhaps matching TRBD2 (5 bases). CDR1 SGHAT and CDR2 FQNNGV come from the germline V gene. V dropped 1 base and J dropped 4 bases, with 10 bases sitting between them. The CDR3 extends over 15 amino acids. CDR3 in DNA: TGTGCCAGCAGCTTAGTCGGACTGGGCACCGGGGAGCTGTTTTTT. It yields the protein CASSLVGLGTGELFF.

The gene calls are TRBV4-1 and TRBJ1-1; D may be TRBD1 (6 bases). The CDR3 contains 14 residues. Germline CDR1 MGHRA, CDR2 YSYEKL. With 2 bases removed from V and 3 bases from J, the gap between germline ends came to 10 bases. In DNA form, the CDR3 reads TGCGCCAGCAGCCAATCCACAGGGTACACTGAAGCTTTCTTT. This sequence encodes CASSQSTGYTEAFF.

The rearrangement joins TRBV7-2 to TRBJ2-3; D is unclear. Germline V gene lookup returns CDR1 SGHTA and CDR2 FQGNSA. The CDR3 is 14 residues long. Trimming pared 1 base from V and 0 bases from J, leaving 5 bases between. CDR3: CASSLVGSTDTQYF. In DNA, the CDR3 is TGTGCCAGCAGCTTAGTGGGTAGCACAGATACGCAGTATTTT. Looking up the rest from reference TRBV7-2 and TRBJ2-3 gives the full variable domain: GAGVSQSPSNKVTEKGKDVELRCDPISGHTALYWYRQSLGQGLEFLIYFQGNSAPDKSGLPSDRFSAERTGGSVSTLTIQRTQQEDSAVYLCASSLVGSTDTQYFGPGTRLTVL.

The chain carries TRBV23-1 and TRBJ2-3; 10 bases agree with TRBD1. TRBV23-1 is placed among ORFs of uncertain function. The V and J ends lost 6 bases and 5 bases, in that order; junction bases with no gene match: 8. This CDR3 is 15 amino acids long. In nucleotides, the CDR3 is TGCGCCAGCAGAAGGCGGGACAGGGGCAGAGATACGCAGTATTTT. It encodes CASRRRDRGRDTQYF.

The chain couples TRBV6-6 to TRBJ2-5, with unresolved D. There are 14 residues in the CDR3. CDR1 is MNHNY and CDR2 is SVGAGI in the germline V gene (reference sequence). V was pared by 4 bases and J by 1 base, with 10 bases between. Written as DNA, the CDR3 is TGTGCCAGCAGTTTTGACTGGATCCAAGAGACCCAGTACTTC. Translation gives CASSFDWIQETQYF.

V gene TRBV27 combines with J gene TRBJ2-3, with 11 bases that match TRBD2. V trimming: 0 bases; J trimming: 2 bases; junction bases outside the gene matches: 4. The germline V gene has CDR1 MNHEY and CDR2 SMNVEV (reference sequence). The CDR3 totals 17 residues. The CDR3 spells CASSLSLAGGPTDTQYF. CDR3 DNA: TGTGCCAGCAGTTTATCCTTAGCGGGGGGGCCCACAGATACGCAGTATTTT.